Listed below are T cell receptor beta chains from one sample, sequenced in a study of blood T cell repertoires in COVID-19. TCRdb's table, derived via immunoSEQ multiplex PCR, lists solely in-frame clones and lacks some. The table lists under 250,000 clones, around 80% of them singletons, with more than 6.5% in the top ten. The sample comprised peripheral blood. Every receptor here comes from a man in his forties or fifties with active or convalescent COVID-19. The CDR3 runs from the conserved cysteine through the conserved F or W. Each record gives: D gene, J gene, clone size, V gene, CDR3 protein, CDR3 DNA. D genes are given only for firm matches. Rows give clone size only sometimes, using once, few, many, or a class for an expanded clone.

D gene: TRBD1; J gene: TRBJ2-2; clone size: once; V gene: TRBV12-3/TRBV12-4; CDR3 protein: CASRTGGTGELFF; CDR3 DNA: TGTGCCAGCAGAACAGGGGGCACCGGGGAGCTGTTTTTT
D gene: TRBD1; J gene: TRBJ1-5; clone size: -; V gene: TRBV6-5; CDR3 protein: CASSLGQADQPQHF; CDR3 DNA: TGTGCCAGCAGTTTAGGACAGGCTGATCAGCCCCAGCATTTT
D gene: -; J gene: TRBJ1-1; clone size: -; V gene: TRBV14; CDR3 protein: CASSPQISGNTEAFF; CDR3 DNA: TGTGCCAGCAGCCCCCAGATCTCAGGGAACACTGAAGCTTTCTTT
D gene: -; J gene: TRBJ1-5; clone size: few; V gene: TRBV19; CDR3 protein: CASSGSAQGPNQPQHF; CDR3 DNA: TGTGCCAGTAGTGGCTCGGCACAGGGTCCCAATCAGCCCCAGCATTTT
D gene: TRBD1; J gene: TRBJ1-2; clone size: -; V gene: TRBV29-1; CDR3 protein: CSVTGTGLGNYGYTF; CDR3 DNA: TGCAGCGTTACTGGGACAGGGTTAGGTAACTATGGCTACACCTTC
D gene: -; J gene: TRBJ1-6; clone size: -; V gene: TRBV28; CDR3 protein: CASSIWGQGIIDNSPLHF; CDR3 DNA: TGTGCCAGCAGTATCTGGGGGCAGGGGATTATTGATAATTCACCCCTCCACTTT
D gene: -; J gene: TRBJ1-2; clone size: -; V gene: TRBV13; CDR3 protein: CASSLGLGVAYGYTF; CDR3 DNA: TGTGCCAGCAGCTTAGGCCTAGGGGTGGCCTATGGCTACACCTTC
D gene: -; J gene: TRBJ1-1; clone size: -; V gene: TRBV29-1; CDR3 protein: CSVATFGQVNTEAFF; CDR3 DNA: TGCAGCGTTGCGACCTTTGGGCAGGTCAACACTGAAGCTTTCTTT
D gene: TRBD1; J gene: TRBJ1-5; clone size: -; V gene: TRBV19; CDR3 protein: CASRQGISNQPQHF; CDR3 DNA: TGTGCCAGTCGACAGGGAATAAGCAATCAGCCCCAGCATTTT
D gene: -; J gene: TRBJ1-1; clone size: -; V gene: TRBV9; CDR3 protein: CASSVAPGTEAFF; CDR3 DNA: TGTGCCAGCAGCGTAGCCCCGGGGACTGAAGCTTTCTTT
D gene: -; J gene: TRBJ1-2; clone size: -; V gene: TRBV19; CDR3 protein: CATEGGNGYTF; CDR3 DNA: TGTGCCACAGAGGGAGGGAATGGCTACACCTTC
D gene: -; J gene: TRBJ1-6; clone size: -; V gene: TRBV5-8; CDR3 protein: CASRGGLFGSPLHF; CDR3 DNA: TGTGCCAGCAGGGGGGGGCTTTTTGGATCACCCCTCCACTTT
D gene: -; J gene: TRBJ1-3; clone size: once; V gene: TRBV5-8; CDR3 protein: CASSPPSFSGNTIYF; CDR3 DNA: TGTGCCAGCAGCCCCCCGAGCTTCTCTGGAAACACCATATATTTT
D gene: -; J gene: TRBJ1-6; clone size: -; V gene: TRBV7-2; CDR3 protein: CASSFRTANNSPLHF; CDR3 DNA: TGTGCCAGCAGCTTCAGGACAGCGAATAATTCACCCCTCCACTTT
D gene: TRBD1; J gene: TRBJ2-1; clone size: once; V gene: TRBV19; CDR3 protein: CASTPTGVYNEQFF; CDR3 DNA: TGTGCCAGTACCCCTACAGGGGTTTACAATGAGCAGTTCTTC
D gene: -; J gene: TRBJ1-1; clone size: -; V gene: TRBV6-6; CDR3 protein: CASSYQEVNTEAFF; CDR3 DNA: TGTGCCAGCAGTTACCAGGAGGTTAACACTGAAGCTTTCTTT
D gene: -; J gene: TRBJ1-1; clone size: -; V gene: TRBV12-3/TRBV12-4; CDR3 protein: CASSLAMNTEAFF; CDR3 DNA: TGTGCCAGCAGTTTGGCCATGAACACTGAAGCTTTCTTT
D gene: TRBD1; J gene: TRBJ1-2; clone size: -; V gene: TRBV2; CDR3 protein: CASSLGQGSYGYTF; CDR3 DNA: TGTGCCAGCAGTCTGGGACAGGGGAGCTATGGCTACACCTTC
D gene: TRBD1; J gene: TRBJ2-1; clone size: -; V gene: TRBV18; CDR3 protein: CASSPGQGSYNEQFF; CDR3 DNA: TGTGCCAGCTCACCCGGACAGGGTTCCTACAATGAGCAGTTCTTC
D gene: TRBD2; J gene: TRBJ2-7; clone size: -; V gene: TRBV7-2; CDR3 protein: CASSLQTGTSGFVQYF; CDR3 DNA: TGTGCCAGCAGCCTACAGACCGGGACTAGCGGCTTTGTGCAGTACTTC
D gene: -; J gene: TRBJ1-3; clone size: once; V gene: TRBV9; CDR3 protein: CASSVQSGDGNTIYF; CDR3 DNA: TGTGCCAGCAGCGTACAGAGCGGGGACGGAAACACCATATATTTT
D gene: -; J gene: TRBJ2-3; clone size: -; V gene: TRBV7-2; CDR3 protein: CASSLMVRAQYF; CDR3 DNA: TGTGCCAGCAGCTTAATGGTTCGAGCGCAGTATTTT
D gene: TRBD1; J gene: TRBJ2-3; clone size: -; V gene: TRBV4-1; CDR3 protein: CASSLQGQGTFGATDTQYF; CDR3 DNA: TGCGCCAGCAGCCTCCAGGGACAGGGGACTTTTGGAGCGACAGATACGCAGTATTTT
D gene: -; J gene: TRBJ1-2; clone size: -; V gene: TRBV19; CDR3 protein: CASSTDTGLSVYGYTF; CDR3 DNA: TGTGCCAGTAGTACTGATACAGGGCTTTCCGTCTATGGCTACACCTTC
D gene: -; J gene: TRBJ1-1; clone size: -; V gene: TRBV19; CDR3 protein: CASSLPGSYVNTEAFF; CDR3 DNA: TGTGCCAGTAGTCTCCCCGGGAGTTATGTGAACACTGAAGCTTTCTTT
D gene: -; J gene: TRBJ1-2; clone size: -; V gene: TRBV6-2/TRBV6-3; CDR3 protein: CASSYRLGAFGYTF; CDR3 DNA: TGTGCCAGCAGTTATAGATTGGGGGCGTTTGGCTACACCTTC
D gene: -; J gene: TRBJ1-5; clone size: few; V gene: TRBV19; CDR3 protein: CASNPSLYQPQHF; CDR3 DNA: TGTGCCAGTAACCCCAGTCTCTATCAGCCCCAGCATTTT
D gene: -; J gene: TRBJ2-7; clone size: -; V gene: TRBV11-2; CDR3 protein: CASSSTGTPYEQYF; CDR3 DNA: TGTGCCAGCAGCTCAACCGGGACACCCTACGAGCAGTACTTC
D gene: -; J gene: TRBJ2-3; clone size: -; V gene: TRBV19; CDR3 protein: CASRRRQTTDTQYF; CDR3 DNA: TGTGCCAGTAGGAGGAGGCAGACCACAGATACGCAGTATTTT
D gene: TRBD1; J gene: TRBJ2-1; clone size: few; V gene: TRBV29-1; CDR3 protein: CSTRQGINEQFF; CDR3 DNA: TGCAGCACAAGACAGGGGATCAATGAGCAGTTCTTC
D gene: -; J gene: TRBJ2-7; clone size: -; V gene: TRBV7-9; CDR3 protein: CASNPSGLPRLYF; CDR3 DNA: TGTGCCAGCAACCCCAGCGGGCTACCCCGGTTGTACTTC
D gene: -; J gene: TRBJ1-3; clone size: -; V gene: TRBV10-3; CDR3 protein: CAISDKTGSGNTIYF; CDR3 DNA: TGTGCCATCAGTGATAAGACAGGCTCTGGAAACACCATATATTTT
D gene: TRBD2; J gene: TRBJ2-5; clone size: -; V gene: TRBV5-4; CDR3 protein: CASSLDTSGSQQETQYF; CDR3 DNA: TGTGCCAGCAGCTTGGATACTAGCGGGAGTCAACAAGAGACCCAGTACTTC
D gene: -; J gene: TRBJ1-1; clone size: -; V gene: TRBV5-1; CDR3 protein: CASSLDGSGEAFF; CDR3 DNA: TGCGCCAGCAGCTTGGACGGTTCAGGGGAAGCTTTCTTT
D gene: -; J gene: TRBJ1-2; clone size: -; V gene: TRBV6-5; CDR3 protein: CASSWGQPYGYTF; CDR3 DNA: TGTGCCAGCAGTTGGGGGCAGCCTTATGGCTACACCTTC
D gene: -; J gene: TRBJ1-5; clone size: -; V gene: TRBV12-3/TRBV12-4; CDR3 protein: CASSYGDRQPQHF; CDR3 DNA: TGTGCCAGCAGTTACGGGGATAGACAGCCCCAGCATTTT
D gene: TRBD1; J gene: TRBJ2-2; clone size: -; V gene: TRBV18; CDR3 protein: CASSPEIRTGPGELFF; CDR3 DNA: TGTGCCAGCTCACCCGAAATTCGGACAGGGCCCGGGGAGCTGTTTTTT
D gene: TRBD2; J gene: TRBJ2-7; clone size: -; V gene: TRBV3-1/TRBV3-2; CDR3 protein: CASSQGRLAASYEQYF; CDR3 DNA: TGTGCCAGCAGCCAAGGCCGACTAGCGGCTTCCTACGAGCAGTACTTC
D gene: -; J gene: TRBJ1-5; clone size: -; V gene: TRBV12-2; CDR3 protein: CASRDGDQPQHF; CDR3 DNA: TGTGCAAGTCGCGACGGGGATCAGCCCCAGCATTTT
D gene: -; J gene: TRBJ1-4; clone size: -; V gene: TRBV24-1; CDR3 protein: CATSDSNTEKLFF; CDR3 DNA: TGTGCCACCAGTGATTCCAACACCGAAAAACTGTTTTTT
D gene: -; J gene: TRBJ2-2; clone size: -; V gene: TRBV5-1; CDR3 protein: CASSPNRNTGELFF; CDR3 DNA: TGCGCCAGCAGCCCTAACAGAAACACCGGGGAGCTGTTTTTT
D gene: TRBD2; J gene: TRBJ2-2; clone size: -; V gene: TRBV5-1; CDR3 protein: CASSPSGGSGELFF; CDR3 DNA: TGCGCCAGCAGCCCTAGCGGGGGGTCCGGGGAGCTGTTTTTT
D gene: -; J gene: TRBJ1-5; clone size: -; V gene: TRBV2; CDR3 protein: CASSTGYGNQPQHF; CDR3 DNA: TGTGCCAGCAGCACTGGTTACGGCAATCAGCCCCAGCATTTT
D gene: -; J gene: TRBJ1-2; clone size: few; V gene: TRBV30; CDR3 protein: CASKEGNYGYTF; CDR3 DNA: TGTGCCTCCAAGGAGGGGAACTATGGCTACACCTTC
D gene: -; J gene: TRBJ1-4; clone size: -; V gene: TRBV27; CDR3 protein: CASSSTRIGEKLFF; CDR3 DNA: TGTGCCAGCAGTTCGACAAGAATCGGTGAAAAACTGTTTTTT
D gene: -; J gene: TRBJ1-2; clone size: few; V gene: TRBV5-1; CDR3 protein: CASSLSGSNRDGYTF; CDR3 DNA: TGCGCCAGCAGCTTGTCAGGGTCGAACCGGGATGGCTACACCTTC
D gene: TRBD2; J gene: TRBJ2-1; clone size: -; V gene: TRBV2; CDR3 protein: CASRLLAGALNEQFF; CDR3 DNA: TGTGCCAGCAGGCTGCTAGCGGGAGCGCTCAATGAGCAGTTCTTC
D gene: -; J gene: TRBJ2-2; clone size: -; V gene: TRBV18; CDR3 protein: CASSPATANTGELFF; CDR3 DNA: TGTGCCAGCTCTCCCGCGACAGCGAACACCGGGGAGCTGTTTTTT